This T cell receptor beta chain is drawn from a study of blood T cell repertoires in COVID-19. Germline trimming cut 3 bases from V and 7 bases from J; bases unmatched to any gene: 12. The length of the CDR3 is 15 residues. Germline loops: CDR1 SNHLY, CDR2 FYNNEI. Profiling relied on immunoSEQ multiplex PCR, and the TCRdb table lists in-frame clones only, not all of them. This table holds over 200,000 clones, roughly 85% found once. The sequenced sample was PBMCs or T cells enriched from blood (not recorded which). This chain connects TRBV2 to TRBJ2-7, with 7 bases that match TRBD2. This TCR was recovered from a man between 40 and 49 years old who had recovered from COVID-19. The chain's CDR3 is CASSEGRGGSQEQYF. The DNA of the CDR3 is TGTGCCAGCAGTGAGGGGCGGGGCGGGAGTCAAGAGCAGTACTTC.